This entry concerns a single T cell receptor (beta chain). The data originate from a study of low-dose radiotherapy and immunotherapy resistance in tumors. Study-level background: One day prior to radiation and immunotherapy, intravenous cyclophosphamide at 200 mg/m2 was given, repeated every two weeks. Daily, from cycle 1 day 1 and for four cycles, patients took oral aspirin 300 mg. First-strand cDNA relied on TRAV- and TRBV-specific primers spanning alpha and beta chains.

Time point defined: after trial treatment. Treatment indicated: LDRT plus nivolumab, ipilimumab, low-dose cyclophosphamide and aspirin (RACIN trial). Amplification of TCRs used a constant-region primer and V-primer adapter for about 18 PCR cycles. TCRdb re-called the reads through MiXCR, storing one row per CDR3 protein. The data show 50,000 or so distinct CDR3 sequences, 33% seen once. Looked up from germline, CDR1 is SGHTA and CDR2 is FQGNSA. V lost 4 bases and J 6 bases, leaving 26 bases between the germline ends. The CDR3 is 18 amino acids. The rearrangement joins TRBV7-2 to TRBJ2-3; D uncertain. This TCR was recovered from a male donor with rectosigmoid adenocarcinoma. The specimen was PBMCs, collected after low-dose radiotherapy plus immunotherapy. The CDR3 sequence: CASSSKGRTFLRTDTQYF. CDR3 coding DNA: TGTGCCAGCAGCTCTAAGGGCAGAACCTTCCTCCGAACTGATACGCAGTATTTT.